The 10 T cell receptor beta chains below were found in one sample sequenced in a study of T cell changes during pregnancy in multiple sclerosis. Method: immunoSEQ multiplex PCR; TCRdb's copy keeps in-frame clones and lacks some. The sample records tens of thousands of clones, approximately 92% being singletons. The material sequenced was CD4+ T cells from peripheral blood mononuclear cells, taken in the third trimester of pregnancy. The receptors derive from a female donor with multiple sclerosis, enrolled in a pregnancy study.

This clone was observed a single time. This rearrangement joins TRBV4-1 to TRBJ1-6; the D is unclear. V was trimmed by 4 bases and J by 9 bases, leaving 25 bases between them. The CDR3 loop spans 18 amino acids. Germline V CDR1 and CDR2: MGHRA, YSYEKL. CDR3 in amino acids: CASSPRGGMNSPGSPLHF. The CDR3 nucleotides read TGCGCCAGCAGCCCCCGAGGAGGGATGAACTCTCCTGGTTCACCCCTCCACTTT.

This clone occurred once. The chain uses TRBV4-3 and TRBJ1-6, with D unclear. The CDR3 runs to 17 residues. V gave up 0 bases and J gave up 0 bases, with 9 bases separating them. In germline, CDR1 is LGHNA, CDR2 YSLEER. The CDR3 DNA reads as TGCGCCAGCAGCCAAGAGTGGGAGAGCTCCTATAATTCACCCCTCCACTTT. Amino acids: CASSQEWESSYNSPLHF.

V gene TRBV7-2 combines with J gene TRBJ2-1; 12 nucleotides line up with TRBD2. The length of the CDR3 is 14 residues. CDR1 SGHTA and CDR2 FQGNSA come from the germline V gene. V lost 8 bases to trimming and J lost 12 bases; unmatched junction nucleotides: 11. The CDR3 loop reads CASGSSGGAGLQFF. Here the CDR3 DNA reads TGTGCCAGCGGATCTAGCGGGGGGGCCGGGCTGCAGTTCTTC.

The V gene is TRBV12-5, the J gene TRBJ1-6; 11 bases align to TRBD1. Germline-derived CDR1 and CDR2 are LGHNT and FRNRAP. V trimming: 7 bases; J trimming: 9 bases; junction bases outside the gene matches: 2. There are 13 residues in the CDR3. This CDR3 reads CASEGQGVSPLHF. The DNA of the CDR3 is TGTGCTAGTGAGGGACAGGGGGTTTCACCCCTCCACTTT.

V usage is TRBV6-1 and J usage is TRBJ2-5, with 9 positions matching TRBD1. In germline, CDR1 is MNHNS, CDR2 SASEGT. The CDR3 length is 16 residues. The V segment lost 2 bases and the J segment 5 bases; nucleotides outside the gene matches: 9. The CDR3 reads CASSESRTGAGETQYF. In DNA, the CDR3 is TGTGCCAGCAGTGAATCTCGGACAGGGGCGGGCGAGACCCAGTACTTC.

The table lists this clone with a count of one. The chain is built from TRBV5-4 and TRBJ2-7; 10 bases are shared with TRBD1. CDR3 length: 15 residues. Trimming removed 4 bases from V and 1 base from J; junction bases left unmatched: 5. Germline lookup yields CDR1 SGHNT and CDR2 YYREEE (reference sequence). In DNA form, the CDR3 reads TGTGCCAGCAGCAGCGCGGGACAGGGGTCCTACGAGCAGTACTTC. The encoded protein is CASSSAGQGSYEQYF. Together with reference TRBV5-4 and TRBJ2-7, the CDR3 gives the full variable domain: ETGVTQSPTHLIKTRGQQVTLRCSSQSGHNTVSWYQQALGQGPQFIFQYYREEENGRGNFPPRFSGLQFPNYSSELNVNALELDDSALYLCASSSAGQGSYEQYFGPGTRLTVT.

V and J are TRBV9 and TRBJ1-1; D is unresolved. Trimming removed 3 bases from V and 1 base from J, with 13 bases in between. This CDR3 contains 15 residues. CDR1 and CDR2 from the germline V gene are SGDLS and YYNGEE. CDR3 region: CASSAQPTTNTEAFF. Here the CDR3 DNA reads TGTGCCAGCAGCGCCCAACCGACAACGAACACTGAAGCTTTCTTT.

The chain combines TRBV7-2 with TRBJ1-3, with 9 nucleotides matching TRBD1. This CDR3 spans 17 amino acids. The germline CDR1 and CDR2 sequences are SGHTA and FQGNSA. V gave up 4 bases and J gave up 4 bases; unmatched junction bases: 11. CDR3 nucleotides: TGTGCCAGCAGCTCCCAACCGGGGACAGGGAGAGGAAACACCATATATTTT. This translates into CASSSQPGTGRGNTIYF. The full variable domain, rest sourced from reference TRBV7-2 and TRBJ1-3, is GAGVSQSPSNKVTEKGKDVELRCDPISGHTALYWYRQSLGQGLEFLIYFQGNSAPDKSGLPSDRFSAERTGGSVSTLTIQRTQQEDSAVYLCASSSQPGTGRGNTIYFGEGSWLTVV.

This clone has only one observation. This chain links TRBV29-1 with TRBJ1-5; D uncertain. This CDR3 has 12 amino acids. Trimming took off 0 bases at V and 11 bases at J, with 11 bases between the two ends. Germline values: CDR1 SQVTM, CDR2 ANQGSEA. The CDR3 sequence: CSVEDPGGSQHF. CDR3 coding DNA: TGCAGCGTTGAAGATCCTGGCGGTTCCCAGCATTTT.

The CDR3 sequence is CASPGGEVLFF. As DNA, the CDR3 is TGCGCCAGCCCAGGAGGTGAAGTGTTGTTTTTT. The chain employs TRBV10-1 and TRBJ2-2; D perhaps matches TRBD2 (5 bases). Germline V gene lookup returns CDR1 WNHNN and CDR2 SYGVQD (reference sequence). The CDR3 contains 11 residues. Trimming took 8 bases from V and 15 from J, leaving 16 bases between them.